Detailed here is one T cell receptor (beta chain). Antigen specificity is unknown. This sample was included in a study of a mutant IDH1 vaccine in newly diagnosed glioma. Time point given: baseline, week 1 (first vaccination visit). Treatment in this sample: pre-vaccination baseline after standard-of-care therapy. Those who donated had recent WHO grade 3 or 4 IDH1-mutant, ATRX-lost astrocytomas. Study outcomes and limitations: Pseudoprogression showed no apparent link to changes in top peripheral T cell clonotypes.

Sequencing used immunoSEQ multiplex PCR; TCRdb keeps in-frame clones, though not all of them. Of 85,000 to 100,000 clones listed, 80% are singletons. The germline V gene has CDR1 LGHNA and CDR2 YNFKEQ. V lost 2 bases to trimming and J lost 0 bases; unmatched junction nucleotides: 3. CDR3 size: 16 residues. The chain joins TRBV4-2 to TRBJ2-1; TRBD2 agrees at 8 bases. The sample was PBMCs, taken from a glioma patient treated with radiotherapy, temozolomide or both. The TCR originated in a man aged 40-49 years with glioma. The CDR3 sequence is CASSQRLAPSYNEQFF. The CDR3 DNA sequence: TGTGCCAGCAGCCAAAGACTAGCGCCCTCCTACAATGAGCAGTTCTTC.